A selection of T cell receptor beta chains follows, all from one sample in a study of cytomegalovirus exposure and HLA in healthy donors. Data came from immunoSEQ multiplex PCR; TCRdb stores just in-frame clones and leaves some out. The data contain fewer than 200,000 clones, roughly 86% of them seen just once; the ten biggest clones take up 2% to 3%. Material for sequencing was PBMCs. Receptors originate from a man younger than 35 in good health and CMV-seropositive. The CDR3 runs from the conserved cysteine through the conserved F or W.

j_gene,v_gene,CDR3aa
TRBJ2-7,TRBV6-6,CASRLLGNYEQYF
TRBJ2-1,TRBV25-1,CASSETGGDGQFF
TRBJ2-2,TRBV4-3,CASSHYRSYTGELFF
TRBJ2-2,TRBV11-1,CASSWGGGSRRGGELFF
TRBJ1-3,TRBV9,CASSAETGGVGNTIYF
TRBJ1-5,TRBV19,CASTRVHLSNQPQHF
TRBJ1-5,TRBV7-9,CASSIGQGGQPQHF
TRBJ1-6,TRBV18,CASSPASDRASSALHF
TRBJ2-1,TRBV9,CASSVARLAAGNEQFF
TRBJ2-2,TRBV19,CASTPTRLAGGPNTGELFF
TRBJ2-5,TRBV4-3,CASSHSGGSQETQYF
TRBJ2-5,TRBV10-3,CAISESDFSSSETQYF
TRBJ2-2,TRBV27,CASSLKAGVYTGELFF
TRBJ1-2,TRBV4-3,CASGIQGAPYGYTF
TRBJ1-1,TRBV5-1,CASSLSPGTGVEAFF
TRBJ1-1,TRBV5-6,CASSWGQGWTEAFF
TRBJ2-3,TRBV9,CASSGKGAQPDTQYF
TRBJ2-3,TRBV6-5,CASSYRDTHTDTQYF
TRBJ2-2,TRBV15,CATSRDPGGAGAGELFF
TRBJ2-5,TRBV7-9,CASSLAPSGDQETQYF
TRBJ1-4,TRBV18,CASSPEAMAYTNEKLFF
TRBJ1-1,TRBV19,CASSIGQPSEAFF
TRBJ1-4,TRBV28,CAINGGATNEKLFF
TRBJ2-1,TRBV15,CATSRGTSGKLEQFF
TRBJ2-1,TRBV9,CASSSRGGQNNEQFF
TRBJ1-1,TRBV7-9,CASSSSERGYGTEAFF
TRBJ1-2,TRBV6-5,CASSYSAVYGYTF
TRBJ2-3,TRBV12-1,CASSFQGWRRADTQYF
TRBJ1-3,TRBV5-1,CASSEDPGGNTIYF
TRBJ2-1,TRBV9,CASSVEASGNNEQFF
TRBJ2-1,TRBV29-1,CSVVTYNEQFF
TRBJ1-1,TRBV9,CASSVAGGMNTEAFF
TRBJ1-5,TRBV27,CASKRQDQPQHF
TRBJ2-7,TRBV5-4,CASSSFTSGGAEQYF
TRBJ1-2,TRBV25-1,CASSDPGLGGYTF
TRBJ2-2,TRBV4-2,CASSGGGTSTGELFF
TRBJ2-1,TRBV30,CAWSVDSPGIGYEQFF
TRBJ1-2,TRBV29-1,CSVEGDRGSLPYGYTF
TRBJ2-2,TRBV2,CASSVVAANTGELFF
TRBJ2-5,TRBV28,CASSLLSGRETQYF
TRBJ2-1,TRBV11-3,CASSLDEKGEGEQFF
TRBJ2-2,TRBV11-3,CASSPRNTGELFF
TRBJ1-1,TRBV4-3,CASSQSRTGYTEAFF
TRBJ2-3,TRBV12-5,CASAMTDTQYF
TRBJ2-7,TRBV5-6,CASAPGAGAYEQYF
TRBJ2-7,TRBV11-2,CASSSMPRRGSYEQYF
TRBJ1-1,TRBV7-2,CASSLVTGAEAFF
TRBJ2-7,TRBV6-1,CASSEEGTGGYEQYF
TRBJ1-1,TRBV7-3,CASSWGQNTEAFF
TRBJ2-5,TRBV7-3,CASSLGGGAETQYF
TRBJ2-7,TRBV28,CASSSGDSYEQYF